This entry features one T cell receptor (beta chain) sequence. The sample originates from a study of shared clonotypes between healthy human individuals. The assay was immunoSEQ multiplex PCR, and TCRdb's table has in-frame clones only and misses some. The sample has about 960,000 clones; 60% to 85% are singletons. CDR1 and CDR2 from the germline V gene are SGHAT and FQNNGV. V lost 4 bases and J lost 1, with 16 bases in between. CDR3 length: 16 residues. The TCR originated in a man aged 18 to 29 in good health. Material for sequencing was memory CD4+ T cells sorted from blood. Regarding subset: CD45RA-negative fraction. This rearrangement joins TRBV11-2 to TRBJ1-1; D gene unclear. CDR3 residues: CASSSRPSGKNTEAFF. The CDR3 region has the DNA TGTGCCAGCAGCTCTCGCCCTTCAGGAAAGAACACTGAAGCTTTCTTT.